This T cell receptor (beta chain) originates from a study of PD-1 blockade in classical Hodgkin lymphoma (TCRdb year 2020). Regarding the research as a whole: Nivolumab dosing was 3 mg/kg intravenously every 2 weeks, continuing until either disease progression or unacceptable toxicity. A peripheral blood immune signature of response to PD-1 blockade in classical Hodgkin lymphoma was defined using TCR beta sequencing and CyTOF.

Study-wide conclusions, independent of this receptor: Baseline TCR diversity was reported as lower in newly diagnosed patients than in healthy donors, and lower still in relapsed/refractory patients. CD4+ but not CD8+ TCR diversity rose significantly by C4D1 (p=0.0027 vs p=0.16), most apparent in complete responders (p=0.02). Patients starting nivolumab less than 1 year after ASCT had lower diversity and were excluded from later analyses to avoid confounding by immune reconstitution. Trial patients with a complete response had baseline diversity similar to that of newly diagnosed patients, while partial responders and progressors had significantly lower diversity. Only a single clinical trial cohort was studied, and what caused the repertoire differences, possibly disease activity or prior therapy, remained undefined.

The sample's time point label, in plain terms: cycle 4 day 1 (C4D1), after 6 weeks of nivolumab. All trial patients had relapsed after autologous stem cell transplantation, with cohorts A, B and C differing in prior brentuximab vedotin exposure. A total of 50 to 70 patients with relapsed/refractory classical Hodgkin lymphoma made up the trial cohort, and each patient's best overall response was complete response, partial response or progressive disease. Single-agent nivolumab was administered to trial patients in the multi-cohort phase II CheckMate 205 trial. Best overall response was determined by an independent review committee according to the 2007 International Working Group response criteria. PBMCs from the trial were collected at three points: immediately before nivolumab initiation (C1D1), and during therapy at cycle 2 day 1 and cycle 4 day 1. After peripheral blood was drawn into 8 mL Vacutainer Cell Preparation Tubes, PBMCs were isolated by centrifugation and then cryopreserved.

The CDR3 runs 14 amino acids, cysteine and phenylalanine included. Only CDR3 DNA remains: 42 bases, in frame from the first base. The V end gives up 3 bases and the J end 4 bases, leaving 5 bases in the junction not matched to a gene. Sequences LNHDA (CDR1) and SQIVND (CDR2) are obtained from the germline V gene (reference sequence). Genomic DNA was isolated using the Qiagen DNeasy kit from unsorted PBMCs as well as from negatively selected CD4+ and CD8+ fractions. Amplification of TCR beta CDR3 regions was done by immunoSEQ multiplex PCR with primers that anneal to V and J segments. A synthetic immune receptor repertoire was used to minimize amplification bias, and any remaining bias was removed computationally after sequencing. From the authors' description of their analysis: Repertoire diversity was quantified as the Shannon entropy index using custom Python scripts. Unsorted, CD4+ and CD8+ repertoires were analyzed separately, except in combined analyses where CD4+ and CD8+ sequences were merged in silico. A clone was considered expanded if an increase in frequency of at least 2-fold after treatment relative to C1D1 was found, and a pseudocount of 0.5 was applied to clones undetected at baseline. Clones with 0 or 1 copy at C1D1 were classified as singleton clones, and clones with 2 or more copies were classified as non-singleton clones. Clones expanded in unsorted samples were assigned a CD4+, CD8+ or unknown annotation through matching of protein sequences in sorted samples from the same patient. Wilcoxon tests on paired samples were used to test changes in diversity from C1D1 to C4D1. TCRdb retrieved this table from immuneACCESS and kept in-frame rearrangements only. Not all clones are present; in checked studies, unresolved V genes account for under half, and no reason is known for the remainder. V and J calls and clone size are copied from that table; D and trimming were computed from the DNA. This sample gives over 20,000 clones in total; more than 80% of them show up just once. In total, the top ten clones hold about an eighth of the sample.

Details on this clone: It has no known antigen specificity. Base qualities are not provided; no much larger clone lies one nucleotide away.

The source is a human donor with classical Hodgkin lymphoma. The sample was peripheral blood mononuclear cells (PBMCs), taken before the fourth cycle of nivolumab. The chain employs TRBV19 and TRBJ2-7, with TRBD2 identical over 8 junction bases. The CDR3 reads as follows: CASSIAGGGYEQYF. The sequenced DNA: TGTGCCAGTAGTATTGCGGGGGGCGGGTACGAGCAGTACTTC. Supplemented by the reference TRBV19 and TRBJ2-7 proteins around the CDR3, the complete variable domain is DGGITQSPKYLFRKEGQNVTLSCEQNLNHDAMYWYRQDPGQGLRLIYYSQIVNDFQKGDIAEGYSVSREKKESFPLTVTSAQKNPTAFYLCASSIAGGGYEQYFGPGTRLTVT.